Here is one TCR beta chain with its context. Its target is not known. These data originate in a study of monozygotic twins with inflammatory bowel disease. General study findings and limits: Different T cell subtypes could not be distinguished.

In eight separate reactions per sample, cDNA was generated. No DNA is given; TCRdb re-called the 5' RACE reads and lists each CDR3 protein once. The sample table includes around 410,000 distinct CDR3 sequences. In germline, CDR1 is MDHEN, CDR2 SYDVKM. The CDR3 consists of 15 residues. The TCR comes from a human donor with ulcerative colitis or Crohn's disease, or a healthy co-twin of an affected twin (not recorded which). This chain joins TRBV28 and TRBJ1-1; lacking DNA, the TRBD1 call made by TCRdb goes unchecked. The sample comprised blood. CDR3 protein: CASSLTGGARTEAFF.